This TCR beta chain was captured in a study of molecular identifiers for immune sequencing clone quantification. This clonotype was observed at least ten times. Its antigen is unknown. The CDR3 length is 15 residues. V dropped 8 bases and J dropped 4; count of bases not matched to a gene: 7. In germline, CDR1 is MDHEN, CDR2 SYDVKM. In TCRdb, the PCR reads were re-called with MiXCR into one record per CDR3 protein. The sample holds approximately 550,000 distinct CDR3 sequences, roughly a fifth seen once. Findings of the study overall: Identical TCR molecules sharing a barcode could underestimate highly expanded clone sizes.

The sequence derives from a human donor in good health. Some libraries in this study had Jurkat cell RNA spiked in. V usage is TRBV28 and J usage is TRBJ2-7, with 14 bases that match TRBD2. The material sequenced was naive CD8+ T cells from blood, with Jurkat cell RNA spiked in. Specified subset: FACS-sorted CD8+CD4-CCR7+CD45RA+ naive T cells. CDR3 nucleotides: TGTGCCAGCCGGAAGGGACTAGCGGGAGTGTACGAGCAGTACTTC. This codes for CASRKGLAGVYEQYF.